These 10 T cell receptor beta chains originate from one sample sequenced in a study of spatial heterogeneity in lung cancer. Study-level points and caveats: Mutation tallies in tumors tracked expanded intratumoral alpha and beta TCR counts.

Their recognized antigens are unknown. TCRdb re-analysed the 5' RACE reads in MiXCR, keeping a single row per CDR3 protein. The data show tens of thousands of distinct CDR3 sequences, more than 15% seen once. Time point denoted: sample taken at primary tumor resection. The sample in question was lung tumor tissue, obtained at surgery. The receptors derive from a female donor with early-stage non-small cell lung cancer.

This clonotype was counted many times. V and J are TRBV28 and TRBJ2-4, with 7 bases matching TRBD1. J was trimmed by 1 base and V by 5 bases; bases with no gene match: 8. This CDR3 has 16 residues. Germline V lookup: CDR1 MDHEN, CDR2 SYDVKM. The CDR3 loop is CASSTRGSAAKNIQYF. The CDR3 DNA reads as TGTGCCAGCAGTACCAGGGGGTCCGCGGCCAAAAACATTCAGTACTTC.

This clonotype was seen only a few times. The gene calls are TRBV12-3 or TRBV12-4 and TRBJ2-3, with a tentative D call TRBD2 (6 bases). This CDR3 spans 19 amino acids. Trimming stripped 3 bases from V and 0 bases from J, with 22 bases between. The CDR3: CASSFPRDFLTDSTDTQYF. The DNA for the CDR3 is TGTGCCAGCAGTTTCCCGCGGGACTTCTTGACTGATAGCACAGATACGCAGTATTTT.

The sample holds a few counts of this clonotype. This sequence joins TRBV29-1 and TRBJ2-7; TRBD2 is a possible D gene (5 bases). The CDR3 has 12 amino acids. Germline-derived CDR1 and CDR2 are SQVTM and ANQGSEA. V was trimmed by 4 bases and J by 3 bases, leaving 10 bases between them. The CDR3 coding sequence is TGCAGCGTTGCGCGAGGGAACTACGAGCAGTACTTC. This codes for CSVARGNYEQYF.

This clonotype was detected only a few times. The chain is built from TRBV9 and TRBJ2-3, with D hard to call. This CDR3 is 11 amino acids long. With 3 bases removed from V and 6 bases from J, the gap between germline ends came to 5 bases. CDR1 and CDR2 (germline): SGDLS, YYNGEE. CDR3 amino acids: CASSGLDTQYF. CDR3 DNA: TGTGCCAGCAGCGGTCTGGATACGCAGTATTTT.

The V and J genes are TRBV7-9 and TRBJ2-5, with 8 bases identical to TRBD1. The V gene end was trimmed by 3 bases and the J gene end by 5 bases; junction bases not matched to a gene: 8. Germline V lookup: CDR1 SEHNR, CDR2 FQNEAQ (reference sequence). The CDR3 contains 15 residues. Here the CDR3 reads CASSLDQGAGETQYF. In nucleotides, the CDR3 is TGTGCCAGCAGCTTGGACCAGGGGGCCGGCGAGACCCAGTACTTC. The full variable domain, its missing parts supplied by reference TRBV7-9 and TRBJ2-5, is DTGVSQNPRHKITKRGQNVTFRCDPISEHNRLYWYRQTLGQGPEFLTYFQNEAQLEKSRLLSDRFSAERPKGSFSTLEIQRTEQGDSAMYLCASSLDQGAGETQYFGPGTRLLVL.

There are many counts of this clonotype. V usage is TRBV2 and J usage is TRBJ1-5, with 7 bases fitting TRBD1. The CDR3 totals 14 residues. The germline CDR1 and CDR2 sequences are SNHLY and FYNNEI. The ends lost 7 bases at V and 3 bases at J; junction bases unmatched: 6. The CDR3 protein is CASTFDRVNQPQHF. The DNA for the CDR3 is TGTGCCAGCACTTTCGACAGGGTCAATCAGCCCCAGCATTTT. Full variable domain (rest looked up from reference TRBV2 and TRBJ1-5): EPEVTQTPSHQVTQMGQEVILRCVPISNHLYFYWYRQILGQKVEFLVSFYNNEISEKSEIFDDQFSVERPDGSNFTLKIRSTKLEDSAMYFCASTFDRVNQPQHFGDGTRLSIL.

This clonotype was seen a handful of times. The chain has TRBV20-1 and TRBJ2-5; 7 bases map to TRBD2. Germline values: CDR1 DFQATT, CDR2 SNEGSKA (reference sequence). The ends lost 5 bases at V and 5 bases at J; junction bases unmatched: 5. The CDR3 covers 12 residues. The CDR3 DNA reads as TGCAGTGCTGGCGCGGGAGTCGAGACCCAGTACTTC. As protein: CSAGAGVETQYF.

This clonotype was counted between two and nine times. The V gene is TRBV7-2, the J gene TRBJ2-3; D is undetermined. The CDR3 has 13 residues. Germline CDR1 SGHTA, CDR2 FQGNSA. V was cut by 3 bases and J by 2 bases, with 6 bases left in between. The DNA of the CDR3 is TGTGCCAGCAGCTTGGAACTCACAGATACGCAGTATTTT. Translating it yields CASSLELTDTQYF.

This clonotype was seen at least ten times. The CDR3 reads CASRPPGLAGGPADTQYF. For the CDR3, the DNA is TGTGCCAGCAGACCGCCGGGACTAGCGGGAGGGCCAGCAGATACGCAGTATTTT. The gene calls are TRBV12-3 or TRBV12-4 and TRBJ2-3; 16 bases are a match to TRBD2. Trimming cost V 6 bases and J 4 bases; bases outside gene matches: 10. This CDR3 has 18 residues.

The chain combines TRBV7-9 with TRBJ2-3, with TRBD2 identical over 8 bases. The CDR3 is 14 amino acids. Germline CDR1 reads SEHNR; CDR2 reads FQNEAQ (reference sequence). V lost 7 bases and J lost 6; bases outside the gene matches: 9. CDR3 region: CASKPSGTRDTQYF. CDR3 bases: TGTGCCAGCAAACCCTCCGGGACTAGGGATACGCAGTATTTT.